The rows below give T cell receptor beta chains drawn from one sample of a study of PD-1 blockade in mismatch repair-deficient tumors. Assay used: immunoSEQ multiplex PCR; TCRdb lists only in-frame clones, some missing. The sample has 70,000 to 90,000 clones, approximately 78% seen once. Source: peripheral blood, taken 44 weeks after starting pembrolizumab. These receptors were collected from an adult with mismatch repair-deficient cancer. The CDR3 runs from the conserved cysteine through the conserved F or W. A D gene is named only where the DNA matches it firmly. Expanded clones get a size class; other rows say once, few or many, or leave the size out.

TRBJ2-3 | TRBD2 | - | TRBV7-9 | TGTGCCAGCAGCTTACCTAGCGGGAGAGATACGCAGTATTTT | CASSLPSGRDTQYF
TRBJ2-3 | - | - | TRBV19 | TGTGCCAGTAGTCCCGAAGGTGGGCGAGGCACAGATACGCAGTATTTT | CASSPEGGRGTDTQYF
TRBJ1-1 | - | - | TRBV5-1 | TGCGCCAGCAGCACCCCCGACAGGTGGAACACTGAAGCTTTCTTT | CASSTPDRWNTEAFF
TRBJ1-5 | - | - | TRBV7-9 | TGTGCCAGCAGCTTTTTTAATCAGCCCCAGCATTTT | CASSFFNQPQHF
TRBJ2-7 | TRBD2 | - | TRBV29-1 | TGCAGCGTGGGGCCTCGGCTAGCGGGAGGGAAAGAGCAGTACTTC | CSVGPRLAGGKEQYF
TRBJ2-5 | TRBD1 | - | TRBV5-1 | TGCGCCAGCAGCTGGGGACAGGGGTTCGGAGAGACCCAGTACTTC | CASSWGQGFGETQYF
TRBJ2-5 | - | - | TRBV14 | TGTGCCAGCAGCCAGGCAGGGGTTAAGACCCAGTACTTC | CASSQAGVKTQYF
TRBJ1-5 | TRBD1 | - | TRBV12-5 | TGTGCTAGTGGGACTCAAACAGGGGTCCAGCCCCAGCATTTT | CASGTQTGVQPQHF
TRBJ1-2 | TRBD1 | - | TRBV5-1 | TGCGCCAGCAGCCAGGGACAGGGAGGGAACTATGGCTACACCTTC | CASSQGQGGNYGYTF
TRBJ2-7 | - | - | TRBV5-1 | TGCGCCAGCAGCTTGGACAGTTTCTCCTACGAGCAGTACTTC | CASSLDSFSYEQYF
TRBJ2-3 | TRBD2 | once | TRBV29-1 | TGCAGCGTTATGACTAGCGGGGGCACAGATACGCAGTATTTT | CSVMTSGGTDTQYF
TRBJ1-4 | TRBD1 | - | TRBV5-1 | TGCGCCAGCAGCCCGAACAGACAGGGGGGGAATGAAAAACTGTTTTTT | CASSPNRQGGNEKLFF
TRBJ1-2 | TRBD1 | - | TRBV7-2 | TGTGCCAGCAGCTTAACAGGGGGTAACTATGGCTACACCTTC | CASSLTGGNYGYTF
TRBJ1-5 | - | - | TRBV10-2 | TGCGCCAGCAGTGAGTCGGGGGGGCAGCCCCAGCATTTT | CASSESGGQPQHF
TRBJ2-2 | TRBD2 | - | TRBV5-1 | TGCGCCAGCAGCGAAACCTCGGGAGGGCGCACCGGGGAGCTGTTTTTT | CASSETSGGRTGELFF
TRBJ1-1 | TRBD1 | few | TRBV7-9 | TGTGCCAGCACCCAACAGGGGACTGAAGCTTTCTTT | CASTQQGTEAFF
TRBJ2-2 | - | - | TRBV18 | TGTGCCAGCTCATCGACGACGGGCAACACCGGGGAGCTGTTTTTT | CASSSTTGNTGELFF
TRBJ2-3 | - | - | TRBV7-2 | TGTGCCAGCAGCGGGATGAAGCCAAGCACAGATACGCAGTATTTT | CASSGMKPSTDTQYF
TRBJ1-2 | - | once | TRBV6-6 | TGTGCCAGCATGGACTTTAACTATGGCTACACCTTC | CASMDFNYGYTF
TRBJ1-5 | TRBD1 | - | TRBV5-4 | TGTGCCAGCAGCCGGACAGGGGCCCAGCCCCAGCATTTT | CASSRTGAQPQHF
TRBJ2-7 | - | once | TRBV19 | TGTGCCAGTAGTATAGACGAGGAGCAGTACTTC | CASSIDEEQYF
TRBJ1-5 | - | - | TRBV7-2 | TGTGCCAGCAGCTTAGTAGGCCCCATGCAAACTCAGCCCCAGCATTTT | CASSLVGPMQTQPQHF
TRBJ2-3 | TRBD2 | - | TRBV7-3 | TGTGCCAGCAGCAGTCTAGCGGGAGCAGATACGCAGTATTTT | CASSSLAGADTQYF
TRBJ1-2 | - | - | TRBV6-1 | TGTGCCAGCAGTGAATCTGGGGGTACCCTACGGGGCTACACCTTC | CASSESGGTLRGYTF
TRBJ2-1 | TRBD2 | - | TRBV5-6 | TGTGCCAGCAGCCTAGAGGGACTAGCGGGTTACAATGAGCAGTTCTTC | CASSLEGLAGYNEQFF
TRBJ1-2 | - | - | TRBV7-6 | TGTGCCAGCAGCTTTGGCCGAGGAGTGTACCGTAACTATGGCTACACCTTC | CASSFGRGVYRNYGYTF
TRBJ2-7 | TRBD2 | - | TRBV6-1 | TGTGCCAGCAGTCAACAGCGGGACCGATACGAGCAGTACTTC | CASSQQRDRYEQYF
TRBJ2-7 | - | - | TRBV6-1 | TGTGCCAGCAGTGAATGGGGCCACTCCTACGAGCAGTACTTC | CASSEWGHSYEQYF
TRBJ1-1 | - | - | TRBV30 | TGTGCCTGGAGTGATTTGGGGGGCACTGAAGCTTTCTTT | CAWSDLGGTEAFF
TRBJ2-1 | - | - | TRBV5-1 | TGCGCCAGCAGCAGTGGGACTGCGAGGAGTAGCAATGAGCAGTTCTTC | CASSSGTARSSNEQFF
TRBJ1-3 | - | - | TRBV5-1 | TGCGCCAGCAGCTTGAGTGTGGATTGGCCTGGAAACACCATATATTTT | CASSLSVDWPGNTIYF
TRBJ2-1 | - | - | TRBV29-1 | TGCAGCGTCCCCTCGGACGGCTACAATGAGCAGTTCTTC | CSVPSDGYNEQFF
TRBJ2-7 | TRBD1 | - | TRBV6-6 | TGTGCCAGCAGTTATACAGGGGGAGACTCCTACGAGCAGTACTTC | CASSYTGGDSYEQYF
TRBJ1-2 | - | - | TRBV7-2 | TGTGCCAGCAGCAGGGGCGCCAGGGACTATGGCTACACCTTC | CASSRGARDYGYTF
TRBJ2-3 | - | - | TRBV2 | TGTGCCAGCAGTGAAATCGCGGGTAGCACAGATACGCAGTATTTT | CASSEIAGSTDTQYF
TRBJ2-3 | TRBD2 | - | TRBV2 | TGTGCCAGCAGATCAAGCGGGGCTAGCACAGATACGCAGTATTTT | CASRSSGASTDTQYF
TRBJ1-1 | - | - | TRBV5-1 | TGCGCCAGCAGCTTGAGGTCGAACACTGAAGCTTTCTTT | CASSLRSNTEAFF
TRBJ2-7 | TRBD2 | - | TRBV9 | TGTGCCAGCAGCGCAGGGACTAGCGGCTACGAGCAGTACTTC | CASSAGTSGYEQYF
TRBJ2-7 | - | - | TRBV2 | TGTGCCAGCAGGGCCGGGGTCGACGAGCAGTACTTC | CASRAGVDEQYF
TRBJ2-5 | - | - | TRBV7-7 | TGTGCTAGCAGCTTAGCAGGGACAGAGACCCAGTACTTC | CASSLAGTETQYF
TRBJ2-5 | - | - | TRBV27 | TGTGCCAGCAGTTTATGGGGGCAAGAGACCCAGTACTTC | CASSLWGQETQYF
TRBJ2-7 | TRBD2 | - | TRBV13 | TGTGCCAGCAGCCAAAGCGGGAGAGGATTAGGCGAGCAGTACTTC | CASSQSGRGLGEQYF
TRBJ1-2 | - | - | TRBV5-4 | TGTGCCAGCGTCCCATCCCCGGGGGCGGACTATGGCTACACCTTC | CASVPSPGADYGYTF